The entry below gives a single T cell receptor beta chain sequence along with its context. Antigen unknown. This entry comes from a study of siplizumab effects on memory and regulatory T cells. Libraries were prepared by immunoSEQ multiplex PCR; TCRdb keeps only in-frame clonotypes and omits some of them. This sample has over 85,000 clones, with approximately 95% found just once. Findings and caveats of the study: Siplizumab significantly decreased alloreactive sequences from unstimulated CD4+ memory cells. Few alloreactive clones mapped to unstimulated subsets. Relative to controls at roughly 30%, mappable alloreactive CD4+ clones exhibited a mean Treg-derived proportion of around 65% with siplizumab.

The V gene's germline CDR1 is MNHNS and CDR2 SASEGT. There are 12 residues in the CDR3. Trimming cost V 8 bases and J 6 bases, with 13 bases left between them. Source material: non-Treg CD4+ T cells sorted from blood. The receptor's source is a human donor in good health. V gene TRBV6-1 combines with J gene TRBJ1-1, with D possibly being TRBD1 (6 bases). The DNA for the CDR3 is TGTGCCAGCGTAACAGGGAGGGCTGAAGCTTTCTTT. Translating it yields CASVTGRAEAFF.